The clone carrying this T cell receptor beta chain was seen a few times. There are 15 residues in the CDR3. J gave up 0 bases and V 5 bases, and 4 bases lay outside the gene matches. The germline CDR1 and CDR2 sequences are SEHNR and FQNEAQ (reference sequence). The data were obtained in a study of blood T cells in healthy people across ages. Through a sample-barcoded 5' primer and a J-beta primer mix, a second PCR was run for about 6 to 11 cycles. TCRdb redid the calling of the 5' RACE reads with MiXCR, one entry per CDR3 protein. The repertoire includes about 1 million distinct CDR3 sequences, about 25% of them detected once, and approximately 0.75% sits in the top ten. This sample was also put to use in a study of T cells of mothers and their children. In that study: When mothers and children were related, their normalized repertoire overlap, which was always slightly higher, did not differ significantly from that of unrelated pairs.

The gene calls are TRBV7-9 and TRBJ1-1; 9 nucleotides line up with TRBD1. The clonotype was recovered from a girl aged 2 to 10 in good health. The sample consisted of blood. The CDR3 DNA is TGTGCCAGCAGCAACCGGGACAGGGTGAACACTGAAGCTTTCTTT. Amino acids: CASSNRDRVNTEAFF.